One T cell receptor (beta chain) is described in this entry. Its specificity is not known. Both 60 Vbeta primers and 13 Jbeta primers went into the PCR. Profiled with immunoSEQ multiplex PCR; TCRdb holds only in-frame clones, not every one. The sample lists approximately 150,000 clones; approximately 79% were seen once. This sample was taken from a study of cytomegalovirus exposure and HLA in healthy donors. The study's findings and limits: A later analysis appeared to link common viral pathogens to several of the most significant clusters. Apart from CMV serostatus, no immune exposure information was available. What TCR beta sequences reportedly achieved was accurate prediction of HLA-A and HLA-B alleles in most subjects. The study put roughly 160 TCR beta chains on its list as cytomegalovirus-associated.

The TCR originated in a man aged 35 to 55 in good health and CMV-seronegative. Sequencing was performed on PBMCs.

In DNA, the CDR3 is TGTGCCAGCAGCACAGACAGGGGGGTGGACTTC. Its protein product is CASSTDRGVDF. The chain employs TRBV21-1 and TRBJ2-4; the D call in the table, TRBD1, was not verified against the DNA. TRBV21-1 is tagged as a pseudogene. This CDR3 region has 11 residues.